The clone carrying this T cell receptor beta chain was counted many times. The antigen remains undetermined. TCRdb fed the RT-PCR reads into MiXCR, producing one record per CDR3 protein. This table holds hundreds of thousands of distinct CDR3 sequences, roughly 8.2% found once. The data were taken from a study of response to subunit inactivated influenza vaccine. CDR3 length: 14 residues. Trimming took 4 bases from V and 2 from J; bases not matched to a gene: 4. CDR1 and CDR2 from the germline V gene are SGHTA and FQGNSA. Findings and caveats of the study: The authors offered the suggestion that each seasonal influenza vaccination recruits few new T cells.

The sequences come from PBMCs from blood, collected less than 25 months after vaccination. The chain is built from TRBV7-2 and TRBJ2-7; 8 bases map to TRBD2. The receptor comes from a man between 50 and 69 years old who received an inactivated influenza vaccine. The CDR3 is CASSSTGGPYEQYF. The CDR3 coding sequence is TGTGCCAGCAGCTCGACGGGGGGGCCCTACGAGCAGTACTTC.